The 23 T cell receptor delta chains given below trace back to one sample, sequenced in a study of gamma delta lymphoproliferative disorders and STAT genes. TCRdb re-called clones from the multiplex PCR reads using CATT. This table holds over a thousand delta-chain clones, roughly 2.5% found once. PBMCs from patients and controls supplied the genomic DNA for sequencing. Sequencing used blood. The receptors derive from a human donor in good health.

In the case of this clone: TCRdb records a much larger clone's protein for this DNA, with a difference at residue 14 that likely arises from a read error; the protein given is the translation of the DNA. The V gene is TRDV2, the J gene TRDJ1; TRDD3 aligns across 8 bases. CDR3 size: 16 residues. Per the germline V gene, CDR1 is GEAIGNYY and CDR2 is EKD. The CDR3 reads CACDTAWGNHTDKFIF. CDR3 sequence (DNA): TGTGCCTGTGACACGGCCTGGGGGAACCACACCGATAAATTCATCTTT.

In this sample, this clone is medium-sized (0.01 to 0.1%). TCRdb's listed protein matches a much larger clone and diverges from this DNA's translation at residue 7, likely through a read error; the protein shown comes from the DNA. The same CDR3 can be traced to other DNA sequences in this sample. The chain uses TRDV1 and TRDJ1; D gene uncertain. Germline V gene lookup returns CDR1 TSWWSYY and CDR2 QGS. Between the trimmed V and J ends, which lost 9 bases and 7 bases, there was a span of 24 bases. This CDR3 has 15 residues. The DNA of the CDR3 is TGTGCTCTAGTACAGTACCGGGTCCCCGGGTCTAAACTCATCTTT. Translating it yields CALVQYRVPGSKLIF.

As for this clone: TCRdb pairs this DNA with a much larger clone's protein that differs at residue 14, likely a read error; the protein shown was translated from the DNA. The gene calls are TRDV1 and TRDJ1; perhaps TRDD3 as D (8 bases). Trimming removed 1 base at V and 0 bases at J, with 42 bases between. In germline, CDR1 is TSWWSYY, CDR2 QGS. This CDR3 is built from 26 residues. The CDR3 DNA is TGTGCTCTTGGGGAACCTCCTTTCCTACAGCTTCCTTTCCGGGGATACTGGACAAAGTACACCGATAAACTCATCTTT. Its translation is CALGEPPFLQLPFRGYWTKYTDKLIF.

As concerns this clone: TCRdb lists the protein of a much larger clone for this DNA, which differs at residue 3, so this is likely a read error; the protein given here is translated from the DNA itself. The J gene is TRDJ1, the V gene TRDV1; 9 bases line up with TRDD3. Germline V CDR1 and CDR2: TSWWSYY, QGS. The CDR3 spans 19 residues. CDR3 DNA: TGTGCTCCTGGGGGGCCTCTACTAATACTGGGGGACAACACCGATAAACTCATCTTT. It specifies CAPGGPLLILGDNTDKLIF.

A word on this clone: A single base is all that separates this from a far larger clone, so a read error is likely. The DNA is omitted, as the CDR3 cannot be located on it reliably, and the CDR3 follows TCRdb's listing. The gene calls are TRAV29/DV5 and TRDJ3; TRDD3 is the table's D call, not checked against the DNA. With termini counted, the CDR3 has 20 amino acids. Per the germline V gene, CDR1 is NSMFDY and CDR2 is ISSIKDK. The CDR3 reads CSVLLCSTLDTPWDTRQMFF.

This clone is categorized as large. This sample includes further DNA sequences coding for the same CDR3. The chain uses TRDV1 and TRDJ1; 9 nucleotides align to TRDD2. Germline CDR1 is TSWWSYY and CDR2 is QGS. The CDR3 is made up of 19 amino acids. With 3 bases clipped from V and 4 bases from J, the junction kept 18 bases outside the gene matches. The CDR3 DNA sequence: TGTGCTCTTGGGGACCCTTCCTACCTCCCATGGGGGAATATCGATAAACTCATCTTT. This gives the protein CALGDPSYLPWGNIDKLIF.

This clone was counted only a few times. TCRdb has a much larger clone's protein, which differs at residue 15 from the translation of this DNA, likely because of a read error; what is shown is the protein translated from the DNA. This sequence joins TRDV1 and TRDJ1; D is undetermined. Germline-derived CDR1 and CDR2 are TSWWSYY and QGS. The CDR3 contains 20 residues. Trimming took 3 bases from V and 4 from J, leaving 30 bases between them. The CDR3 loop is CALGDLTVASFPTISDKLIF. CDR3 DNA sequence: TGTGCTCTTGGGGATCTGACTGTCGCCTCCTTTCCGACTATCAGCGATAAACTCATCTTT.

Comments on this clone: One base separates it from a far larger clone, so it is likely a read error. The same CDR3 also results from other DNA sequences found in this sample. The chain links TRDV1 to TRDJ1; D might be TRDD3 (8 bases). The CDR3 covers 26 residues. The germline V gene has CDR1 TSWWSYY and CDR2 QGS. This CDR3 reads CALGEPPFLQLPFWGYWTKYTDKLIF. The CDR3 nucleotides are TGTGCTCTTGGGGAACCTCCTTTCCTACAGCTTCCTTTCTGGGGATACTGGACAAAGTACACCGACAAACTCATCTTT.

This clone has a handful of counts. TCRdb assigns this DNA the protein of a much larger clone, which departs from its translation at residue 14; this likely reflects a read error, and the protein shown comes from translating the DNA. This chain joins TRDV1 and TRDJ1; 9 nucleotides match TRDD3. The length of the CDR3 is 19 residues. V was pared by 4 bases and J by 3 bases, with 18 bases of the junction left unmatched. Per the germline V gene, CDR1 is TSWWSYY and CDR2 is QGS. The CDR3: CALGGPLLILGDNADKLIF. CDR3 bases: TGTGCTCTTGGGGGGCCTCTACTAATACTGGGGGACAACGCCGATAAACTCATCTTT.

Notes on this clone: TCRdb has a much larger clone's protein, which differs at residue 12 from the translation of this DNA, likely because of a read error; what is shown is the protein translated from the DNA. The chain joins TRDV1 to TRDJ1; D might be TRDD3 (8 bases). The germline V gene encodes CDR1 TSWWSYY and CDR2 QGS. Between the trimmed V and J ends, which lost 1 base and 0 bases, there was a span of 42 bases. This CDR3 is built from 26 residues. This CDR3 is CALGEPPFLQLSFWGYWTKYTDKLIF. CDR3 in DNA: TGTGCTCTTGGGGAACCTCCTTTCCTACAGCTTTCTTTCTGGGGATACTGGACAAAGTACACCGATAAACTCATCTTT.

This clone has a handful of counts. A read error is likely here: a far larger clone is one base away. The same CDR3 arises from other DNA sequences in this sample as well. J is TRDJ1 and V is TRDV1, with D possibly TRDD3 on 8 matching bases. This CDR3 is built from 26 residues. CDR1 is TSWWSYY, CDR2 QGS, per germline. CDR3 region: CALGEPPFLQLPFWGYWTKYTDKLIF. Written as DNA, the CDR3 is TGTGCTCTTGGGGAACCTCCTTTCCTACAGCTTCCTTTCTGGGGATACTGGACAAAGTACACCGATAAGCTCATCTTT.

There are a few counts of this clone. The protein TCRdb gives is from a much larger clone and does not agree with this DNA's translation at residue 4, likely a read error; the protein shown here comes from the DNA. The rearrangement uses TRDV2 and TRDJ1; TRDD3 aligns across 8 bases. There are 19 residues in the CDR3. Germline CDR1 GEAIGNYY, CDR2 EKD. CDR3 DNA sequence: TGTGCCTGTGAGAAAATTCCCTTGGGGGATCGAAAACCCACCGATAAACTTATCTTT. This gives the protein CACEKIPLGDRKPTDKLIF.

This clone was detected ten times or more. The protein that TCRdb holds for this DNA derives from a much larger clone and differs from the translated DNA at residue 3, which likely indicates a read error; the protein shown here is translated from the DNA. CDR3 amino acids: CAPVQYWVPGSKLIF. The CDR3 DNA reads as TGTGCTCCAGTACAGTACTGGGTCCCCGGGTCTAAACTCATCTTT. The chain is built from TRDV1 and TRDJ1; D might be TRDD3 (6 bases). CDR1 TSWWSYY and CDR2 QGS come from the germline V gene. The ends were cut back, 10 bases at V and 7 bases at J, with 25 bases in the middle. The CDR3 runs 15 residues.

In its sample, this clone was seen many times. A far larger clone is off by one base, so a read error is likely. Within the sample, other DNA sequences also encode this same CDR3. This sequence joins TRDV1 and TRDJ1, with D possibly matching TRDD3 (6 bases). The V end was cut by 11 bases, the J end by 7 bases, with 26 bases between. CDR3 length: 15 amino acids. Per the germline V gene, CDR1 is TSWWSYY and CDR2 is QGS. CDR3 region: CALVQYWVPGSKLIF. CDR3 bases: TGTGCTTTAGTACAGTACTGGGTCCCCGGGTCTAAACTCATCTTT.

This clone was recorded a few times. With a far larger clone one base away, a read error is the likely cause. This CDR3 is CALGEPPFLQLPFWGYWAKYTDKLIF. In DNA form, the CDR3 reads TGTGCTCTTGGGGAACCTCCTTTCCTACAGCTTCCTTTCTGGGGATACTGGGCAAAGTACACCGATAAACTCATCTTT. The chain carries TRDV1 and TRDJ1, with a weak D call TRDD3 (8 bases). Trimming stripped 1 base from V and 0 bases from J, with 42 bases between. The length of the CDR3 is 26 residues. Germline V gene data show CDR1 as TSWWSYY and CDR2 as QGS.

To note about this clone: This likely came from a read error, as a far larger clone is one base away. The chain carries TRDV1 and TRDJ1; tentatively, D is TRDD2 or TRDD3 (5 bases each). Trimming pared 0 bases from V and 0 bases from J, leaving 32 bases between. CDR1 is TSWWSYY, CDR2 QGS, per germline. This CDR3 has 23 residues. The CDR3 loop reads CALGELADPTGNGESSYTDKLIF. In DNA form, the CDR3 reads TGTGCTCTTGGGGAACTAGCGGACCCTACGGGCAATGGGGAATCCTCGTACACCGATAAACTCATCTTT.

Note on this clone: A far larger clone lies a single base away; this is likely a read error. This sequence joins TRDV1 and TRDJ1; TRDD2 is a possible D gene (9 bases). The V gene's germline CDR1 is TSWWSYY and CDR2 QGS. This CDR3 comprises 23 residues. The CDR3 bases are TGTGCTCTTGGGGGAGCCTTCCTACTTTTGGGGGATGCTGTGCGGATTTACACCGATAAACCCATCTTT. It specifies CALGGAFLLLGDAVRIYTDKPIF.

This clone was observed a few times. TCRdb attributes to this sequence the protein of a much larger clone, which differs from the DNA translation at residue 12; a read error is likely, and the protein displayed is translated from the DNA. This chain connects TRDV3 to TRDJ1; TRDD3 is a possible D gene (7 bases). Germline CDR1 reads TVYSNPD; CDR2 reads GDNSRS (reference sequence). Trimming pared 5 bases from V and 3 bases from J, leaving 34 bases between. The CDR3 has 19 amino acids. For the CDR3, the DNA is TGTGCCGTGAGGCCTTCCCGTGACGGCTGGGGGGTACTAGCCGATAAACTCATCTTT. Protein: CAVRPSRDGWGVLADKLIF.

At least ten counts were recorded for this clone. This likely came from a read error, as a far larger clone is one base away. CDR3 coding DNA: TGTGCTCTTGGGGAACCTCCTTTCCTACAGCTTCCTTTCTGGGGATACTGGACAAGGTACACCGATAAACTCATCTTT. Translated: CALGEPPFLQLPFWGYWTRYTDKLIF. V is TRDV1 and J is TRDJ1; perhaps TRDD3 as D (8 bases). V dropped 1 base and J dropped 0 bases, with 42 bases sitting between them. Germline V gene lookup returns CDR1 TSWWSYY and CDR2 QGS. The CDR3 totals 26 residues.

There are a few counts of this clone. The protein TCRdb gives is from a much larger clone and does not agree with this DNA's translation at residue 3, likely a read error; the protein shown here comes from the DNA. The chain carries TRDV1 and TRDJ1; TRDD3 might be the D (5 bases). The CDR3 runs to 18 residues. CDR1 TSWWSYY and CDR2 QGS come from the germline V gene. Here the CDR3 DNA reads TGTGCTTTTGGGGAACTAGTATTCTCGTACCCCCACACCGATAAACTCATCTTT. Its protein is CAFGELVFSYPHTDKLIF.

On this clone itself: TCRdb's listed protein matches a much larger clone and diverges from this DNA's translation at residue 12, likely through a read error; the protein shown comes from the DNA. The V and J genes are TRDV3 and TRDJ1; 11 positions match TRDD3. V shed 2 bases and J 1 base; nucleotides not matched to a gene: 15. CDR1 TVYSNPD and CDR2 GDNSRS come from the germline V gene (reference sequence). The CDR3 contains 18 residues. This CDR3 reads CAFVPGGYLYRLTDKLIF. Here the CDR3 DNA reads TGTGCCTTTGTTCCTGGGGGATACCTTTACCGCCTCACCGATAAACTCATCTTT. The full variable domain, its missing parts supplied by reference TRDV3 and TRDJ1, is CDKVTQSSPDQTVASGSEVVLLCTYDTVYSNPDLFWYRIRPDYSFQFVFYGDNSRSEGADFTQGRFSVKHILTQKAFHLVISPVRTEDSATYYCAFVPGGYLYRLTDKLIFGKGTRVTVEP.

About this clone: The translation of this DNA and the TCRdb protein of a much larger clone differ at residue 19, probably owing to a read error; the protein shown here is translated from the DNA. V is TRDV1 and J is TRDJ1; D might be TRDD3 (7 bases). Looked up from germline, CDR1 is TSWWSYY and CDR2 is QGS. Trimming left V 2 bases short and J 3 bases short, with 40 bases between. This CDR3 region has 24 residues. Written as DNA, the CDR3 is TGTGCTCTTGGGGAAATCCCACTCCTACTAGTGGGGGACCGCCGGGGTCTTAACGCCGATAAACTCATCTTT. This codes for CALGEIPLLLVGDRRGLNADKLIF.

Points on this clone: Translating this DNA gives a protein that differs at residue 9 from the TCRdb one, which belongs to a much larger clone; a read error is likely, and the protein shown is this translation. CDR3 sequence: CACDTAWGDHTDKLIF. DNA of the CDR3: TGTGCCTGTGACACGGCCTGGGGGGACCACACCGATAAACTCATCTTT. The chain combines TRDV2 with TRDJ1; TRDD3 matches 7 bases. CDR1 GEAIGNYY and CDR2 EKD come from the germline V gene. J lost 0 bases, V lost 1 base, and 7 bases had no gene match. The CDR3 is made up of 16 amino acids.